The T cell receptor beta chain under discussion was sequenced for a study of blood T cell repertoires in COVID-19. Profiled with immunoSEQ multiplex PCR; TCRdb holds only in-frame clones, not every one. The sample has roughly 410,000 clones; approximately 89% are singletons. CDR1 is MNHEY and CDR2 is SMNVEV in the germline V gene (reference sequence). V was shortened by 6 bases and J by 8 bases, with 19 bases between the two germline ends. The CDR3 consists of 14 residues. Material for sequencing was peripheral blood. The chain is built from TRBV27 and TRBJ1-2; D might be TRBD1 (5 bases). The sequence was obtained from a woman aged 40-49 years with COVID-19, enrolled during active disease. The CDR3 DNA is TGTGCCAGCAGGGAGCCCGTGAGGGGAGGGGGCTACACCTTC. Its protein is CASREPVRGGGYTF.